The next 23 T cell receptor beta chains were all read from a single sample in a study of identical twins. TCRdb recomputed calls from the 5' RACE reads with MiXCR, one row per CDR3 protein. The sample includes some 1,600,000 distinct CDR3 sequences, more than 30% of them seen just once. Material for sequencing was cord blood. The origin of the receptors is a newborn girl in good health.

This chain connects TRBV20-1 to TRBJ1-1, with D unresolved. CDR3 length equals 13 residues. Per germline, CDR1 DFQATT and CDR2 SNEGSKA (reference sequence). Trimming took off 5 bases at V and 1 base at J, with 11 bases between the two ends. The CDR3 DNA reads TGCAGTGCTTTCGGTCCCGGGAACACTGAAGCTTTCTTT. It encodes CSAFGPGNTEAFF.

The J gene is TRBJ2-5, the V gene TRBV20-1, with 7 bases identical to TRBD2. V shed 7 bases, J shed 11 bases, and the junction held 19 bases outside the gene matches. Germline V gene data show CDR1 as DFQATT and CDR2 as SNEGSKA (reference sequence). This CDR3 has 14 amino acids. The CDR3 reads CSGPGGRLANEQYF. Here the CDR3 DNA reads TGCAGTGGACCCGGCGGGAGATTGGCTAATGAGCAGTACTTC.

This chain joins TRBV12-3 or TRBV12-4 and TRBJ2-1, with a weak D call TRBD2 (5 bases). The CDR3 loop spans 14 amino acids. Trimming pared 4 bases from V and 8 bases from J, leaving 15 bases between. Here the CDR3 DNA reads TGTGCCAGCAGTTCGAGGGCCTTGTTCCATGAGCAGTTCTTC. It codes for CASSSRALFHEQFF.

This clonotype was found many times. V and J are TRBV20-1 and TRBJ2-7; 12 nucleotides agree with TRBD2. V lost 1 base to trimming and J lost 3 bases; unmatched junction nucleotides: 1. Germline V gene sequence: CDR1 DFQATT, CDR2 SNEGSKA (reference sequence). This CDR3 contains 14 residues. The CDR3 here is CSARGLAGVYEQYF. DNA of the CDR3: TGCAGTGCTAGAGGACTAGCGGGAGTCTACGAGCAGTACTTC.

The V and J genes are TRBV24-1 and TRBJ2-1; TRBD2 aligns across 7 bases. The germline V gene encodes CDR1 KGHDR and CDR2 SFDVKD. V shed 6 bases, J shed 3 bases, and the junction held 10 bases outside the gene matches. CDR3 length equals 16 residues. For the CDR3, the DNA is TGTGCCACCAGTCCGACGGGGGAGGGCCTCTACAATGAGCAGTTCTTC. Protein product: CATSPTGEGLYNEQFF.

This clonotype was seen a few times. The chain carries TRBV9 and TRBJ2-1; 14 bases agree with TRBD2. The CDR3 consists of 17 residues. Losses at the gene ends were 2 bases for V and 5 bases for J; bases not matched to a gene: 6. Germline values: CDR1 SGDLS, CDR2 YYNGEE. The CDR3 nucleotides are TGTGCCAGCAGCGTTGGACTAGCGGGGGGCGTCAACAATGAGCAGTTCTTC. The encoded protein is CASSVGLAGGVNNEQFF.

DNA of the CDR3: TGTGCCAGCAGTTCTTTCAGCGGGTTAGTAGATACGCAGTATTTT. This sequence encodes CASSSFSGLVDTQYF. This chain links TRBV12-3 or TRBV12-4 with TRBJ2-3, with D possibly TRBD2 on 6 matching bases. The CDR3 extends over 15 amino acids. V gave up 4 bases and J gave up 5 bases, with 16 bases separating them.

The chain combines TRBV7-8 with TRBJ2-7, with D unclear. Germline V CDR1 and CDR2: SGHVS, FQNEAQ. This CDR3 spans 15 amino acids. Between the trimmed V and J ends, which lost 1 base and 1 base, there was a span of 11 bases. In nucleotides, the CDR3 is TGTGCCAGCAGCTTAGTCGCCCTGGATTCCTACGAGCAGTACTTC. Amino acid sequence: CASSLVALDSYEQYF.

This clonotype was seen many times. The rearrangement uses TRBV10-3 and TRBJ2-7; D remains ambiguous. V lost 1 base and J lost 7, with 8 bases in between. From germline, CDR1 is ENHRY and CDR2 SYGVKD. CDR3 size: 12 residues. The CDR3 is CAISEYSREQYF. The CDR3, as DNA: TGTGCCATCAGTGAGTATAGTCGGGAGCAGTACTTC.

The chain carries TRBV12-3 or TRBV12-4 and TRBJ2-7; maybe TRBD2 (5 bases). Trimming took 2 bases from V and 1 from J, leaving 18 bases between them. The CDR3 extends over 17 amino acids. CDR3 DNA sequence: TGTGCCAGCAGTTTAAACGGATGGGCGGAGGCTTCCTACGAGCAGTACTTC. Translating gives CASSLNGWAEASYEQYF.

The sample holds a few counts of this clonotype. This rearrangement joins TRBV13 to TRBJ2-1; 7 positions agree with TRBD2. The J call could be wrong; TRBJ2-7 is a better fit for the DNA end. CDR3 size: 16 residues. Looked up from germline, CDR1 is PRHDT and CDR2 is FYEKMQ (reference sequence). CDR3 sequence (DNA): TGTGCCAGCAGCTTAGTGGGGGACTACTCCTACAATGAGCAGTACTTC. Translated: CASSLVGDYSYNEQYF.

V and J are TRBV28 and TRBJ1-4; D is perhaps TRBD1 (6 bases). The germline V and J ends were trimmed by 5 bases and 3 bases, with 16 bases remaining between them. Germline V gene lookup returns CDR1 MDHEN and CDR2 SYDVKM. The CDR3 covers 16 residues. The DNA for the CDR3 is TGTGCCAGCAGTCTACCCACGACAGGTCCTAATGAAAAACTGTTTTTT. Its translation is CASSLPTTGPNEKLFF. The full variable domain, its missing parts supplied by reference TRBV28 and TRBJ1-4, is DVKVTQSSRYLVKRTGEKVFLECVQDMDHENMFWYRQDPGLGLRLIYFSYDVKMKEKGDIPEGYSVSREKKERFSLILESASTNQTSMYLCASSLPTTGPNEKLFFGSGTQLSVL.

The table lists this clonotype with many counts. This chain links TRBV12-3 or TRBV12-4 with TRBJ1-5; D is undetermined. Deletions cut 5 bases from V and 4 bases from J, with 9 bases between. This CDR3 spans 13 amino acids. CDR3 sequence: CASSPRRNQPQHF. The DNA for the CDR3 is TGTGCCAGCAGTCCCCGACGGAATCAGCCCCAGCATTTT.

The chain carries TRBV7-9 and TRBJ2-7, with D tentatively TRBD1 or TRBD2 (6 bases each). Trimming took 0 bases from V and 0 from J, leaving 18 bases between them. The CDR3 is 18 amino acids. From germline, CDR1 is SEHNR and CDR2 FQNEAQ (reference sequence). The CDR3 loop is CASSLAALRDTSSYEQYF. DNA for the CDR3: TGTGCCAGCAGCTTAGCGGCCCTGCGGGACACAAGCTCCTACGAGCAGTACTTC.

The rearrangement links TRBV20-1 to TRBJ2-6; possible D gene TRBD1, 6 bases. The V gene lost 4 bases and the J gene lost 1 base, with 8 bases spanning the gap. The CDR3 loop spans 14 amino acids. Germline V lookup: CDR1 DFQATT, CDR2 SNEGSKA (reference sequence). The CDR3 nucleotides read TGCAGTGCTACTACAGGGTCTGGGGCCAACGTCCTGACTTTC. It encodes CSATTGSGANVLTF.

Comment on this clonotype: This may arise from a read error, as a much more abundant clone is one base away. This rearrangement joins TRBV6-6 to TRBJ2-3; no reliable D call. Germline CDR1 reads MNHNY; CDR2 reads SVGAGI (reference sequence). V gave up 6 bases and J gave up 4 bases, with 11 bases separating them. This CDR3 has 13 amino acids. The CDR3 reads CASRDQGSDTQYF. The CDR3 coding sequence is TGTGCCAGCAGGGATCAAGGCTCAGATACGCAGTATTTT.

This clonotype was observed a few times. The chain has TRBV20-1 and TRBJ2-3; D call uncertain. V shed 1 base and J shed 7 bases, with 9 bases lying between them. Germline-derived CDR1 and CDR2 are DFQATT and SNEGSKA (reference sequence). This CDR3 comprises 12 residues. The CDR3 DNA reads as TGCAGTGCTAGAGGGAACCAGAATACGCAGTATTTT. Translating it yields CSARGNQNTQYF.

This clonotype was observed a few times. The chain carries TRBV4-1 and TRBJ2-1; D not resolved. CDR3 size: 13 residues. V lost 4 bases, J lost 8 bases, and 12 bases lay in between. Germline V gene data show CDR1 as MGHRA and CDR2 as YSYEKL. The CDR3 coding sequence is TGCGCCAGCAGCCTCTTTGTGGCGGATGAGCAGTTCTTC. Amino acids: CASSLFVADEQFF.

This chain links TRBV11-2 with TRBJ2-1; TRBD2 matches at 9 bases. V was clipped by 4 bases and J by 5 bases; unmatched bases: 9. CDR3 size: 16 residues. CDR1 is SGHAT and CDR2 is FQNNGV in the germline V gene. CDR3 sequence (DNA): TGTGCCAGCAGCTCCCTAGCGGGGCGGATCCACAATGAGCAGTTCTTC. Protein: CASSSLAGRIHNEQFF.

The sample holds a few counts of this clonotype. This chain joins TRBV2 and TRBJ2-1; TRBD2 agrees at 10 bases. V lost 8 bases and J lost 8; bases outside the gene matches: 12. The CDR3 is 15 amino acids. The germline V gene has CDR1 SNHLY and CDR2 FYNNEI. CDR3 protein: CASRLAGVPFDEQFF. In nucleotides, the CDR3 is TGTGCCAGCCGCCTAGCGGGGGTCCCCTTCGATGAGCAGTTCTTC. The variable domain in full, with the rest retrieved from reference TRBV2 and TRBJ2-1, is EPEVTQTPSHQVTQMGQEVILRCVPISNHLYFYWYRQILGQKVEFLVSFYNNEISEKSEIFDDQFSVERPDGSNFTLKIRSTKLEDSAMYFCASRLAGVPFDEQFFGPGTRLTVL.

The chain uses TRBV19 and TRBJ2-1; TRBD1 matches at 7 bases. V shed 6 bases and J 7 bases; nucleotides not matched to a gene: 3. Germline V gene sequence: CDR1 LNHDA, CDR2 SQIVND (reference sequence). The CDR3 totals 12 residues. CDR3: CASSTGVNEQFF. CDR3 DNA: TGTGCCAGTAGCACAGGGGTAAATGAGCAGTTCTTC.

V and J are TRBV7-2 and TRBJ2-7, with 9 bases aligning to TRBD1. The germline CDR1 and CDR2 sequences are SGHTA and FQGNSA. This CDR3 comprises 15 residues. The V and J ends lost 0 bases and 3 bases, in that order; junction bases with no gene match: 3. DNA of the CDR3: TGTGCCAGCAGCTTAGCGGGACAGGGTCGCTACGAGCAGTACTTC. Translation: CASSLAGQGRYEQYF.

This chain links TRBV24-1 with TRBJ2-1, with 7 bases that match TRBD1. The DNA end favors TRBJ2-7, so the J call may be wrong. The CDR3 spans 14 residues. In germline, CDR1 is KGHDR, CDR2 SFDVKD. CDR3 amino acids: CATSDFEGGNEQYF. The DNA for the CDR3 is TGTGCCACCAGTGATTTTGAAGGGGGCAATGAGCAGTACTTC.